The 20 T cell receptor beta chains below come from one sample, sequenced in a study of blood T cells in healthy people across ages. The second PCR ran about 6 to 11 cycles with a sample-barcoded 5' primer and J-beta primers. TCRdb recomputed calls from the 5' RACE reads with MiXCR, one row per CDR3 protein. The table lists 1.5 million to 2 million distinct CDR3 sequences, 25% to 30% of them singletons, with about 7.7% in the top ten. Material: blood. The receptors shown here come from a woman aged 30 to 39 in good health.

This clonotype was detected only a few times. The rearrangement links TRBV6-2 or TRBV6-3 to TRBJ2-1; 10 positions agree with TRBD1. Germline CDR1 MNHEY, CDR2 SVGEGT. This CDR3 contains 13 residues. V shed 5 bases, J shed 8 bases, and the junction held 3 bases outside the gene matches. CDR3 coding DNA: TGTGCCAGCAGTGGGACAGGGGACGATGAGCAGTTCTTC. Encoded protein: CASSGTGDDEQFF.

Of note for this clonotype: The junction departs from germline at one end; a sequencing error may be responsible. CDR3 in DNA: TGCATCGTTGAGCCGGGGAACACTGAAGCTTTCTTT. It yields the protein CIVEPGNTEAFF. V gene TRBV29-1 combines with J gene TRBJ1-1; D gene unclear. Germline CDR1 is SQVTM and CDR2 is ANQGSEA. The CDR3 spans 12 residues.

This clonotype was seen only a few times. The chain combines TRBV20-1 with TRBJ2-7, with D unclear. Trimming pared 3 bases from V and 1 base from J, leaving 16 bases between. The germline V gene has CDR1 DFQATT and CDR2 SNEGSKA (reference sequence). The CDR3 runs to 15 residues. This CDR3 reads CSARFPRAGSYEQYF. Here the CDR3 DNA reads TGCAGTGCTAGGTTCCCCCGGGCTGGTTCCTACGAGCAGTACTTC.

This clonotype was counted between two and nine times. The chain has TRBV28 and TRBJ2-5; D not certain. The CDR3 consists of 14 residues. Germline loops: CDR1 MDHEN, CDR2 SYDVKM. V lost 5 bases and J lost 5, with 15 bases in between. DNA for the CDR3: TGTGCCAGCAGTCCCTATACATCTCCGGAGACCCAGTACTTC. Translation: CASSPYTSPETQYF.

The V call is TRBV30, the J call TRBJ1-2; 12 nucleotides line up with TRBD1. Trimming at V came to 0 bases and at J to 6 bases, leaving 8 bases not matched to a gene. The germline V gene has CDR1 GTSNPN and CDR2 SVGIG (reference sequence). The CDR3 contains 16 residues. The CDR3 sequence: CAWSVRGQGAFNGYTF. In DNA form, the CDR3 reads TGTGCCTGGAGTGTACGGGGACAGGGGGCGTTCAATGGCTACACCTTC.

The rearrangement links TRBV7-7 to TRBJ2-5; D is ambiguous. The CDR3 totals 14 residues. Trimming stripped 3 bases from V and 5 bases from J, with 13 bases between. Per germline, CDR1 SSHAT and CDR2 FNYEAQ (reference sequence). The CDR3 loop reads CASSLSGVWETQYF. The CDR3 DNA sequence: TGTGCCAGCAGCTTGTCCGGCGTCTGGGAGACCCAGTACTTC.

For this clonotype: Being one base from a much bigger clone, this may be a read error. This rearrangement joins TRBV20-1 to TRBJ2-4, with a weak D call TRBD2 (6 bases). Germline assignment: CDR1 DFQATT and CDR2 SNEGSKA (reference sequence). V lost 5 bases and J 2 bases, leaving 10 bases between the germline ends. This CDR3 is built from 13 residues. The CDR3 nucleotides read TGCAGTGCTGGGCGGGGAACCAAAAACATTCAGTACTTC. Protein: CSAGRGTKNIQYF.

The chain employs TRBV20-1 and TRBJ1-2; TRBD1 might be the D (5 bases). Per germline, CDR1 DFQATT and CDR2 SNEGSKA (reference sequence). The CDR3 contains 12 residues. The DNA for the CDR3 is TGCGGTACGAAACGTGAGGGGTATGGCTACACCTTC. Protein product: CGTKREGYGYTF.

This clonotype was seen ten or more times. V and J are TRBV25-1 and TRBJ2-1, with D uncertain. The V gene's germline CDR1 is MGHDK and CDR2 SYGVNS. The CDR3 length is 15 residues. V was cut by 2 bases and J by 5 bases, with 13 bases left in between. CDR3 loop: CASSEPGAVHNEQFF. The CDR3 DNA reads TGTGCCAGCAGTGAACCGGGCGCAGTCCACAATGAGCAGTTCTTC.

This clonotype was detected only a few times. The gene calls are TRBV20-1 and TRBJ2-4, with TRBD2 as a possible D gene (5 bases). Judging by the DNA end, TRBJ2-7 fits better; the J call may be wrong. Germline V gene sequence: CDR1 DFQATT, CDR2 SNEGSKA (reference sequence). This CDR3 is built from 17 residues. CDR3 in amino acids: CSARVWSASTLTTEQYF. DNA of the CDR3: TGCAGTGCTAGAGTTTGGTCTGCTTCCACGTTGACTACCGAGCAGTACTTC.

The rearrangement joins TRBV2 to TRBJ2-3, with D maybe TRBD2 (6 bases). The germline V gene has CDR1 SNHLY and CDR2 FYNNEI. V was shortened by 8 bases and J by 3 bases, with 12 bases between the two germline ends. This CDR3 has 13 amino acids. The CDR3 loop is CASGNSGTDTQYF. In DNA form, the CDR3 reads TGTGCCAGCGGGAATAGCGGTACAGATACGCAGTATTTT.

J is TRBJ2-6 and V is TRBV6-5; D ambiguous. The CDR3 is made up of 14 amino acids. CDR1 and CDR2 (germline): MNHEY, SVGAGI. The V end lost 7 bases, the J end lost 4 bases, and 11 bases lay between the germline ends. CDR3 DNA: TGTGCCAGCATTGGTTCCTCCGGGGCCAACGTCCTGACTTTC. It is translated as CASIGSSGANVLTF.

V gene TRBV11-3 combines with J gene TRBJ2-1, with TRBD2 matching 7 bases. CDR3 size: 14 residues. Germline CDR1 reads SGHNT; CDR2 reads YENEEA. Germline trimming cut 5 bases from V and 7 bases from J; bases unmatched to any gene: 8. The CDR3 DNA is TGTGCCAGCAGCGTTGCCGGGACTACAAATGAGCAGTTCTTC. Encoded protein: CASSVAGTTNEQFF.

J is TRBJ1-6 and V is TRBV12-3 or TRBV12-4, with 7 bases that match TRBD1. V was pared by 5 bases and J by 9 bases, with 7 bases of the junction left unmatched. CDR3 length equals 14 residues. The CDR3 is CASSKQGLGSPLHF. CDR3 sequence (DNA): TGTGCCAGCAGTAAACAGGGGTTGGGTTCACCCCTCCACTTT.

This clonotype was picked up many times. The J gene is TRBJ1-2, the V gene TRBV20-1, with 7 bases identical to TRBD1. The V segment lost 3 bases and the J segment 5 bases; nucleotides outside the gene matches: 12. The CDR3 extends over 15 amino acids. Germline V CDR1 and CDR2: DFQATT, SNEGSKA (reference sequence). In DNA, the CDR3 is TGCAGTGCTAGTTCACCGGGACAGAACCCGTATGGCTACACCTTC. Translation: CSASSPGQNPYGYTF.

V usage is TRBV5-4 and J usage is TRBJ2-5; perhaps TRBD2 as D (6 bases). The CDR3 consists of 15 residues. The V gene lost 2 bases and the J gene lost 5 bases, with 16 bases spanning the gap. Germline CDR1 reads SGHNT; CDR2 reads YYREEE (reference sequence). The CDR3, as DNA: TGTGCCAGCAGCTTTGAAGAGTCCGGAGGGGAGACCCAGTACTTC. This gives the protein CASSFEESGGETQYF.

This clonotype occurred many times. The chain links TRBV30 to TRBJ2-7, with 14 positions matching TRBD2. J gave up 0 bases and V 1 base, and 2 bases lay outside the gene matches. Germline CDR1 and CDR2: GTSNPN and SVGIG (reference sequence). The CDR3 runs 16 residues. Here the CDR3 DNA reads TGTGCCTGGAGTGGGACTAGCGGGAGGAGCTCCTACGAGCAGTACTTC. Translating it yields CAWSGTSGRSSYEQYF.

A note on this clonotype: Lacking the conserved final phenylalanine or tryptophan, this CDR3 likely reflects a read error. This chain connects TRBV24-1 to TRBJ1-1; D is undetermined. CDR1 is KGHDR and CDR2 is SFDVKD in the germline V gene. The CDR3 runs 13 residues. Trimming pared 3 bases from V and 0 bases from J, leaving 4 bases between. The CDR3 DNA follows: TGTGCCACCAGTGATACGGTGAACACTGAAGCTTTCTGT. This sequence encodes CATSDTVNTEAFC.

This clonotype turned up a few times. The V gene is TRBV20-1, the J gene TRBJ1-1; TRBD1 aligns across 10 bases. This CDR3 has 13 amino acids. Germline-derived CDR1 and CDR2 are DFQATT and SNEGSKA (reference sequence). V shed 5 bases and J 4 bases; nucleotides not matched to a gene: 4. The CDR3 DNA reads TGCAGTGCTTGGACAGGGGGTTCCACTGAAGCTTTCTTT. Translating gives CSAWTGGSTEAFF.

This clonotype was counted many times. The junction departs from germline at one end; a sequencing error may be responsible. This rearrangement joins TRBV5-1 to TRBJ2-1, with 11 bases matching TRBD2. Germline V CDR1 and CDR2: SGHRS, YFSETQ. The CDR3 has 15 amino acids. CDR3 DNA: TGTGCCAGCAGTCGGGGACTAGCGGTTTACAATGAGCAGTTCTTC. Its protein product is CASSRGLAVYNEQFF.